Below, one T cell receptor (beta chain) is given with its context. The data originate from a study of T cell responses to AZD1222 COVID-19 vaccine. Generated by immunoSEQ multiplex PCR, the TCRdb table keeps only in-frame clones and is missing some. This table has 95,000 to 100,000 clones, roughly nine tenths appearing once. This CDR3 region has 15 residues. The germline gives CDR1 SGHKS, CDR2 YYEKEE (reference sequence). The V end lost 3 bases, the J end lost 9 bases, and 16 bases lay between the germline ends. The chain recombines TRBV5-5 with TRBJ1-6; D uncertain. The clonotype comes from an adult who received the AZD1222 COVID-19 vaccine. Material: peripheral blood, obtained 28 days after the second AZD1222 dose. The CDR3 DNA reads TGTGCCAGCAGCTATGGGCCCGACGGGTTTTCACCCCTCCACTTT. It translates to CASSYGPDGFSPLHF.